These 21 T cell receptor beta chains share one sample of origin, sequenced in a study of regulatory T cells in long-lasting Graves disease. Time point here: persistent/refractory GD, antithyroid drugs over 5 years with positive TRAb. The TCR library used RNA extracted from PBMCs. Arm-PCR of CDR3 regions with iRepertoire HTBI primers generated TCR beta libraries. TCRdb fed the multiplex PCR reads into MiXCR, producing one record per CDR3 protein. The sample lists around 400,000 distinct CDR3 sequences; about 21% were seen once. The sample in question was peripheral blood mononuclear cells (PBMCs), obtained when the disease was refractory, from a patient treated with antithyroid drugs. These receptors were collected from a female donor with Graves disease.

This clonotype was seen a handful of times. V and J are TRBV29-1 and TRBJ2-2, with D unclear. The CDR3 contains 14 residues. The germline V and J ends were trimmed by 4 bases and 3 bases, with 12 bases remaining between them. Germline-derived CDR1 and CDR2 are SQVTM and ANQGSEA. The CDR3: CSVVLLGYTGELFF. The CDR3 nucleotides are TGCAGCGTTGTTCTGTTGGGGTACACCGGGGAGCTGTTTTTT.

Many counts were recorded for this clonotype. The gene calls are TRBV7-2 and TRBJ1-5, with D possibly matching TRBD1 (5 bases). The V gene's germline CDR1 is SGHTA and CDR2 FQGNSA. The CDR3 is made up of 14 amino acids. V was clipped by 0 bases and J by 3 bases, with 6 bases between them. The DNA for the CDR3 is TGTGCCAGCAGCTTAGCAGGGGCCAATCAGCCCCAGCATTTT. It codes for CASSLAGANQPQHF.

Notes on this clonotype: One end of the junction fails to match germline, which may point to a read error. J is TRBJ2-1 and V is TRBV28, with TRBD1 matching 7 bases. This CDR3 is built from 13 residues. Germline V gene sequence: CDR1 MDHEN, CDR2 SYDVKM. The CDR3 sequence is CASNTQGGPGQIF. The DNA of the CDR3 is TGTGCCAGCAACACACAAGGGGGCCCTGGCCAAATTTTC.

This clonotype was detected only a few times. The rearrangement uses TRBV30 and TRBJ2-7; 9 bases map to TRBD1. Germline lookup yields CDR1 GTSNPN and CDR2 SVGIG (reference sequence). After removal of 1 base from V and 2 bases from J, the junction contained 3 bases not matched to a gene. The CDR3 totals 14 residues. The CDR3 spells CAWSAGTGTYEQYF. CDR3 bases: TGTGCCTGGAGTGCCGGGACAGGGACCTACGAGCAGTACTTC.

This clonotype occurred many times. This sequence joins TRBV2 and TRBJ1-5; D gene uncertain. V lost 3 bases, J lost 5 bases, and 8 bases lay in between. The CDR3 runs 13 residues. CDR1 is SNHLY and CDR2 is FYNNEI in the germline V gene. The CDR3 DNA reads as TGTGCCAGCAGTGATAGTTTAGATCAGCCCCAGCATTTT. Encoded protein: CASSDSLDQPQHF.

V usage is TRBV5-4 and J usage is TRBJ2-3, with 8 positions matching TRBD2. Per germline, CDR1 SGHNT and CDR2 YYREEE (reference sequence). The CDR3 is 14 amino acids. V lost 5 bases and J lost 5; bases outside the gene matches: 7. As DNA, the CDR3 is TGTGCCAGCAGGTTCGGGAGGGTGGAAGATACGCAGTATTTT. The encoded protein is CASRFGRVEDTQYF. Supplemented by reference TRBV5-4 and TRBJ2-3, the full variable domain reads ETGVTQSPTHLIKTRGQQVTLRCSSQSGHNTVSWYQQALGQGPQFIFQYYREEENGRGNFPPRFSGLQFPNYSSELNVNALELDDSALYLCASRFGRVEDTQYFGPGTRLTVL.

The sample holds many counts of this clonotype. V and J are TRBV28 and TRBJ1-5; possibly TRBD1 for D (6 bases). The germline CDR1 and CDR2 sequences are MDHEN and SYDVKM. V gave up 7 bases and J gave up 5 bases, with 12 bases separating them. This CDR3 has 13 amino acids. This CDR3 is CASMGTFDQPQHF. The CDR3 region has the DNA TGTGCCAGCATGGGGACATTTGATCAGCCCCAGCATTTT. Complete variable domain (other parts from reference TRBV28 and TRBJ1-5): DVKVTQSSRYLVKRTGEKVFLECVQDMDHENMFWYRQDPGLGLRLIYFSYDVKMKEKGDIPEGYSVSREKKERFSLILESASTNQTSMYLCASMGTFDQPQHFGDGTRLSIL.

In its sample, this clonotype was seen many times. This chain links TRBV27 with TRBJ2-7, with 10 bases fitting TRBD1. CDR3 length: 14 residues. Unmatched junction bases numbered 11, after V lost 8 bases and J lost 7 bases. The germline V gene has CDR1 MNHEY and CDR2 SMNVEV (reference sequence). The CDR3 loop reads CASGFGTGEGEQYF. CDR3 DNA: TGTGCCAGCGGATTCGGGACAGGGGAGGGTGAGCAGTACTTC.

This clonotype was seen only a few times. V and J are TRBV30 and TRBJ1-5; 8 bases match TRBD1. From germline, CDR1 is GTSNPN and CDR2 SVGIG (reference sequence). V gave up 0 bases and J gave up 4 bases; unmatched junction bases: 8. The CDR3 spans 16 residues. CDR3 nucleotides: TGTGCCTGGAGTGTGGGGACAGGATCTTCGAATCAGCCCCAGCATTTT. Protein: CAWSVGTGSSNQPQHF.

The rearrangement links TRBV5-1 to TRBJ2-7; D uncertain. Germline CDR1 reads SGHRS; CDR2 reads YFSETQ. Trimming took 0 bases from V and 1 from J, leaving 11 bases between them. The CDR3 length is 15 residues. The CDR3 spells CASSLEAALSYEQYF. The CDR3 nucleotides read TGCGCCAGCAGCTTGGAGGCGGCCCTATCCTACGAGCAGTACTTC.

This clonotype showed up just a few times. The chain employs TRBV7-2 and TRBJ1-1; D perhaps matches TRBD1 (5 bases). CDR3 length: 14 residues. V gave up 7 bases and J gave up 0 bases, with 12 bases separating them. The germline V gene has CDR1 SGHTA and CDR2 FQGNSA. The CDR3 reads CASKNQGLNTEAFF. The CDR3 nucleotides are TGTGCCAGCAAGAACCAGGGCCTGAACACTGAAGCTTTCTTT.

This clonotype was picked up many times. In DNA form, the CDR3 reads TGTGCCAGCAGTTCGTTGTTGAAGGGGCTAAGGTATTCACCCCTCCACTTT. Translated: CASSSLLKGLRYSPLHF. The chain employs TRBV27 and TRBJ1-6; the D gene is possibly TRBD1 (5 bases). V dropped 4 bases and J dropped 8 bases, with 21 bases sitting between them. The CDR3 has 17 residues. From germline, CDR1 is MNHEY and CDR2 SMNVEV (reference sequence).

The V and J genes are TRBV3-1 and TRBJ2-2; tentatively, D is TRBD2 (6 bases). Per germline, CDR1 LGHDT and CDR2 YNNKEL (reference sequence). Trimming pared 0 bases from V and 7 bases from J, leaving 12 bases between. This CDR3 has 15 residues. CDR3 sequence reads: CASSQDATSGGELFF. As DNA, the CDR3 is TGTGCCAGCAGCCAAGATGCGACTAGTGGCGGGGAGCTGTTTTTT.

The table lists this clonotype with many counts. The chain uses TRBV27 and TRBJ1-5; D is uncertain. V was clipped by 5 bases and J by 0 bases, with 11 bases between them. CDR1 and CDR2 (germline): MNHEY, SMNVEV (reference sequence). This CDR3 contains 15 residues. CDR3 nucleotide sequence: TGTGCCAGCAGTCCGAGTTCTTATAGCAATCAGCCCCAGCATTTT. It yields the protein CASSPSSYSNQPQHF.

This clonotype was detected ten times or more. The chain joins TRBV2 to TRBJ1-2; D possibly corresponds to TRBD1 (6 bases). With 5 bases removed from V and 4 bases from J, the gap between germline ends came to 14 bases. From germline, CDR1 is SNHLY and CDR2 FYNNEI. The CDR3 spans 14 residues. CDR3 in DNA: TGTGCCAGCAGTCGGGACACTAGCTTCTATGGCTACACCTTC. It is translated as CASSRDTSFYGYTF.

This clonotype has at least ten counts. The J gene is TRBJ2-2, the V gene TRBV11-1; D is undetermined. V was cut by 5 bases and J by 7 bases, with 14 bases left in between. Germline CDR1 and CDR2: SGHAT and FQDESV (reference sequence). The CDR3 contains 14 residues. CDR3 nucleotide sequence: TGTGCCAGCAGCACGCGCGCACTCGGCGGGGAGCTGTTTTTT. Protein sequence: CASSTRALGGELFF.

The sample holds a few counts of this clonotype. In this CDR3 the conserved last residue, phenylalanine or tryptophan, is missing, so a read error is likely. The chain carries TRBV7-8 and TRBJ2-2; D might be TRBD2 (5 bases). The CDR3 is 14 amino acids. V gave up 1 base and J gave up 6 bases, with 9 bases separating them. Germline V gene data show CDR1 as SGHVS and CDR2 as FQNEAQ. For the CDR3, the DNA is TGTGCCAGCAGCTTAGTTACGGGGTCCGGGGAGCTGTTTCTT. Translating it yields CASSLVTGSGELFL.

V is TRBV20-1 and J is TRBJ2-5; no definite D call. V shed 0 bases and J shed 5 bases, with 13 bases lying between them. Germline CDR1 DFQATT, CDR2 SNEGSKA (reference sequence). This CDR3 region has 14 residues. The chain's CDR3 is CSARDRVAPETQYF. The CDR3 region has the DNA TGCAGTGCTAGAGATAGAGTAGCCCCCGAGACCCAGTACTTC.

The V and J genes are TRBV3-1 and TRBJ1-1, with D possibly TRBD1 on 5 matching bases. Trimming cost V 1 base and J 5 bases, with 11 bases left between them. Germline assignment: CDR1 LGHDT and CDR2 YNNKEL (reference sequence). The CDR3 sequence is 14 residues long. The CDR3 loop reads CASSQGDGGTEAFF. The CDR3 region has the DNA TGTGCCAGCAGCCAAGGGGACGGCGGAACTGAAGCTTTCTTT.

The chain's CDR3 is CASSPVKFSGNTIYF. The DNA for the CDR3 is TGTGCCAGCAGTCCAGTCAAGTTCTCTGGAAACACCATATATTTT. The V and J genes are TRBV28 and TRBJ1-3, with D unclear. Trimming removed 5 bases at V and 0 bases at J, with 11 bases between. Per the germline V gene, CDR1 is MDHEN and CDR2 is SYDVKM. The CDR3 is 15 amino acids.

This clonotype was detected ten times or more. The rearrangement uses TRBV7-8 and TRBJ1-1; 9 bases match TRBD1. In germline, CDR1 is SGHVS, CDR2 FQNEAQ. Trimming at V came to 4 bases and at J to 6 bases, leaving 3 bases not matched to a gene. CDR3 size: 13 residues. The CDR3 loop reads CASSYRDRAEAFF. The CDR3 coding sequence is TGTGCCAGCAGCTACCGGGACAGGGCTGAAGCTTTCTTT.